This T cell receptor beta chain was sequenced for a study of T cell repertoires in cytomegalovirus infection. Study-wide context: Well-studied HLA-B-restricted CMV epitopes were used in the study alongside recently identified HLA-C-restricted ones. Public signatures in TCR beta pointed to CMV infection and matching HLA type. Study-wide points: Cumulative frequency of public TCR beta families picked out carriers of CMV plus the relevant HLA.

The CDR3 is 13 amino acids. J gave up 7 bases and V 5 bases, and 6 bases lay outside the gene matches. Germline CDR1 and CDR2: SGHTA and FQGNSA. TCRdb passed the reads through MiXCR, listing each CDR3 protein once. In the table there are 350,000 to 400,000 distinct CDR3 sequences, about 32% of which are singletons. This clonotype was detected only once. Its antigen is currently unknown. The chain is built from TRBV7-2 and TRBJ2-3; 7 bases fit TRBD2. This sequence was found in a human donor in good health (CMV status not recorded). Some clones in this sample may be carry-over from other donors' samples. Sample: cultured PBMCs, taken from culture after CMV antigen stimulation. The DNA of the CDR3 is TGTGCCAGCAGCAGGACTAGGGTGAATACGCAGTATTTT. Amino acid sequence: CASSRTRVNTQYF.